The rows below give T cell receptor beta chains drawn from one sample of a study of cytomegalovirus exposure and HLA in healthy donors. Assay: immunoSEQ multiplex PCR; the TCRdb copy retains only in-frame clones and omits some. The table lists under 250,000 clones, 75% to 80% of them singletons. The specimen sequenced was PBMCs. These receptors were obtained from a male donor in good health and CMV-seronegative. Both conserved end residues are trimmed from each CDR3. Each record gives: V gene, CDR3 protein.

TRBV7-8 ASSFGSSYEQY
TRBV9 ASSIRQDSYEQY
TRBV28 ASSLGGKPHEQY
TRBV9 ASSPQGNQPQH
TRBV19 ASSPRDRGFTEQY
TRBV29-1 SVDPGGYYGYT
TRBV6-1 ASSEDPKRGYT
TRBV5-1 ASSSDSGNTIY
TRBV5-1 ASSLEGQEYNEQF
TRBV28 ASTKGGIYT
TRBV7-6 ASSPLLSYNEQF
TRBV10-3 AISEVGGNYEQY
TRBV27 ASSSDGRVYGYT
TRBV28 ASRVGGGRGLNTEAF
TRBV5-4 ASSSGGQAAGSYNEQF
TRBV4-3 ASSPKAGTGYNSPLH
TRBV12-5 ASGLPAVSEAF
TRBV7-9 ASSAGTGRDQPQH
TRBV6-5 ASSLRQGSAYEQY
TRBV18 ASSPAISETQY